Shown below are 16 T cell receptor beta chains from a single sample sequenced in a study of cytomegalovirus exposure and HLA in healthy donors. This PCR relied on a set of 60 Vbeta primers and 13 Jbeta primers. Sequenced by immunoSEQ multiplex PCR; TCRdb stores in-frame clones only, minus some. The sample lists 100,000 or so clones; roughly 70% were seen once. The sequencing input was PBMCs. Every receptor here comes from a man in his forties or fifties in good health and CMV-seronegative.

V gene TRBV19 combines with J gene TRBJ2-7, with 9 bases that match TRBD2. Losses at the gene ends were 0 bases for V and 6 bases for J; bases not matched to a gene: 9. This CDR3 has 16 residues. CDR1 is LNHDA and CDR2 is SQIVND in the germline V gene (reference sequence). CDR3 sequence (DNA): TGTGCCAGTAGTATAGAGCACGTTAGCGGGAGCGGCGAGCAGTACTTC. Translation: CASSIEHVSGSGEQYF.

This clone has a single count. CDR3: CASERETSDTQYF. The CDR3 region has the DNA TGTGCCAGCGAGCGGGAGACCTCAGATACGCAGTATTTT. V gene TRBV6-4 combines with J gene TRBJ2-3; TRBD2 matches at 8 bases. This CDR3 has 13 amino acids. With 8 bases clipped from V and 4 bases from J, the junction kept 5 bases outside the gene matches. CDR1 is MRHNA and CDR2 is SNTAGT in the germline V gene.

The rearrangement uses TRBV5-4 and TRBJ2-7, with 7 bases fitting TRBD1. V dropped 4 bases and J dropped 5; count of bases not matched to a gene: 9. Germline V lookup: CDR1 SGHNT, CDR2 YYREEE (reference sequence). CDR3 length equals 14 residues. The CDR3 DNA is TGTGCCAGCAGCCAACCGGGACAGAGGAACGAGCAGTACTTC. This gives the protein CASSQPGQRNEQYF.

The V and J genes are TRBV7-2 and TRBJ2-5; 7 nucleotides align to TRBD2. V shed 3 bases and J 4 bases; nucleotides not matched to a gene: 5. The CDR3 covers 14 residues. CDR1 is SGHTA, CDR2 FQGNSA, per germline. CDR3 sequence: CASSLGGYGETQYF. In DNA form, the CDR3 reads TGTGCCAGCAGCTTGGGGGGGTATGGAGAGACCCAGTACTTC.

This clone was counted between two and nine times. The CDR3 loop reads CASSPDRGQDIQYF. As DNA, the CDR3 is TGCGCCAGCAGCCCTGACAGGGGTCAGGACATTCAGTACTTC. V is TRBV5-1 and J is TRBJ2-4; TRBD1 aligns across 8 bases. The CDR3 consists of 14 residues. Per germline, CDR1 SGHRS and CDR2 YFSETQ. V was clipped by 4 bases and J by 8 bases; unmatched bases: 8.

The genes are TRBV30 and TRBJ2-7, with D possibly being TRBD2 (7 bases). This CDR3 is built from 14 residues. Germline CDR1 reads GTSNPN; CDR2 reads SVGIG (reference sequence). V lost 1 base to trimming and J lost 1 base, with 11 bases between them. The CDR3 sequence: CAWSGGRGSYEQYF. CDR3 DNA: TGTGCCTGGAGTGGAGGGAGGGGGTCCTACGAGCAGTACTTC.

This clone appeared a few times. V and J are TRBV28 and TRBJ1-1; no firm D call. The germline gives CDR1 MDHEN, CDR2 SYDVKM. This CDR3 comprises 14 residues. V lost 3 bases, J lost 6 bases, and 14 bases lay in between. Here the CDR3 DNA reads TGTGCCAGCAGTTTGCGGGGATCGCCACCTGAAGCTTTCTTT. It specifies CASSLRGSPPEAFF.

The chain employs TRBV10-3 and TRBJ2-7; TRBD2 matches at 10 bases. Germline loops: CDR1 ENHRY, CDR2 SYGVKD. The CDR3 loop spans 14 amino acids. V trimming: 8 bases; J trimming: 1 base; junction bases outside the gene matches: 5. This chain's CDR3 is CAIGGLAPSYEQYF. The CDR3, as DNA: TGTGCCATCGGGGGACTAGCGCCTTCCTACGAGCAGTACTTC.

The chain uses TRBV7-2 and TRBJ1-6; 8 nucleotides line up with TRBD1. The germline V gene has CDR1 SGHTA and CDR2 FQGNSA. V shed 5 bases, J shed 0 bases, and the junction held 9 bases outside the gene matches. The CDR3 runs to 18 residues. The CDR3 DNA is TGTGCCAGCAGCCCCGGACAGGGCCAAGGCTCCTATAATTCACCCCTCCACTTT. Translation gives CASSPGQGQGSYNSPLHF.

The rearrangement links TRBV7-8 to TRBJ2-5; the D gene is possibly TRBD2 (7 bases). CDR3 length: 17 residues. CDR1 is SGHVS and CDR2 is FQNEAQ in the germline V gene. The germline V and J ends were trimmed by 3 bases and 6 bases, with 23 bases remaining between them. The CDR3 region is CASSFQPEGGLRKTQYF. DNA of the CDR3: TGTGCCAGCAGCTTTCAGCCGGAAGGGGGACTAAGGAAGACCCAGTACTTC.

V and J are TRBV7-2 and TRBJ1-2, with 8 bases fitting TRBD1. The CDR3 is 14 amino acids. Trimming at V came to 4 bases and at J to 3 bases, leaving 4 bases not matched to a gene. Germline V gives CDR1 SGHTA, CDR2 FQGNSA. CDR3: CASSSGTGHYGYTF. The CDR3 DNA sequence: TGTGCCAGCAGCTCCGGGACAGGACACTATGGCTACACCTTC. Filled out from reference TRBV7-2 and TRBJ1-2, the complete variable domain reads GAGVSQSPSNKVTEKGKDVELRCDPISGHTALYWYRQSLGQGLEFLIYFQGNSAPDKSGLPSDRFSAERTGGSVSTLTIQRTQQEDSAVYLCASSSGTGHYGYTFGSGTRLTVV.

The J gene is TRBJ1-1, the V gene TRBV5-1; 7 bases match TRBD1. Germline V gene data show CDR1 as SGHRS and CDR2 as YFSETQ. The ends lost 0 bases at V and 5 bases at J; junction bases unmatched: 4. The CDR3 covers 14 residues. CDR3 region: CASSLVGDRTEAFF. In nucleotides, the CDR3 is TGCGCCAGCAGCTTGGTGGGGGACAGAACTGAAGCTTTCTTT.

The chain employs TRBV6-5 and TRBJ1-1; weak D call: TRBD1 (5 bases). CDR1 and CDR2 (germline): MNHEY, SVGAGI. The CDR3 spans 15 residues. Trimming shortened V by 4 bases and J by 4 bases, and 16 bases separated the two germline ends. The CDR3 DNA follows: TGTGCCAGCAGTTTGGAGGGACCGTTACTCACTGAAGCTTTCTTT. Translating it yields CASSLEGPLLTEAFF.

The sample holds one count of this clone. The chain combines TRBV4-3 with TRBJ1-2, with no clear D. Germline assignment: CDR1 LGHNA and CDR2 YSLEER. CDR3 length equals 15 residues. V gave up 2 bases and J gave up 7 bases, with 17 bases separating them. The CDR3 here is CASSQISQLGSGYTF. For the CDR3, the DNA is TGCGCCAGCAGCCAAATATCGCAGTTGGGGAGTGGCTACACCTTC.

The V gene is TRBV7-2, the J gene TRBJ2-1, with 14 bases fitting TRBD2. CDR1 and CDR2 from the germline V gene are SGHTA and FQGNSA. The CDR3 loop spans 16 amino acids. After removal of 2 bases from V and 7 bases from J, the junction contained 4 bases not matched to a gene. This chain's CDR3 is CASSLTGTSGSNEQFF. The CDR3 coding sequence is TGTGCCAGCAGCTTAACCGGGACTAGCGGGAGTAATGAGCAGTTCTTC.

V is TRBV4-2 and J is TRBJ2-2; 7 bases match TRBD2. V lost 1 base and J lost 10; bases outside the gene matches: 6. This CDR3 spans 14 amino acids. Looked up from germline, CDR1 is LGHNA and CDR2 is YNFKEQ. The CDR3 DNA is TGTGCCAGCAGCCAAGGGCTAGCGGCAGTGGAGCTGTTTTTT. Its protein product is CASSQGLAAVELFF.